The clone carrying this T cell receptor (beta chain) turned up a few times. As yet, its antigen is unknown. This record comes from a study of post-analysis software for immune sequencing data. Whole-study findings and limits: Controls showed lower frequencies than patients for four to six TRBV segments, and TRBV5-6, TRBV5-1 and TRBV20-1 were among these.

cDNA libraries of TCR beta carried unique molecular identifiers. TCRdb recomputed calls from the PCR reads with MiXCR, one row per CDR3 protein. The sample records hundreds of thousands of distinct CDR3 sequences, 55% to 70% being singletons. The CDR3 is made up of 15 amino acids. Germline-derived CDR1 and CDR2 are MNHNY and SVGAGI (reference sequence). Trimming removed 0 bases from V and 3 bases from J, with 6 bases in between. This receptor was taken from a girl aged 2-10 years with multiple sclerosis. The V and J genes are TRBV6-6 and TRBJ2-6; maybe TRBD2 (6 bases). The source material was blood. The CDR3: CASSYSGGGANVLTF. CDR3 DNA sequence: TGTGCCAGCAGTTACTCGGGGGGTGGGGCCAACGTCCTGACTTTC.